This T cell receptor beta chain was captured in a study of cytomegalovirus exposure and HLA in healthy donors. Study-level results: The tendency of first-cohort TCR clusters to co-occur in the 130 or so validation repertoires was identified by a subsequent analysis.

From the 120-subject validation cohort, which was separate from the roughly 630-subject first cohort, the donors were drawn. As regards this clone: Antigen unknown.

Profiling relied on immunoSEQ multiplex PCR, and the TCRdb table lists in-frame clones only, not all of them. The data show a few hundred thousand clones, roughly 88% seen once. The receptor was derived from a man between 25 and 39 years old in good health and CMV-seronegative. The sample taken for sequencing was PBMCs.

The CDR3 region has the DNA TGCGCCAGCAGCACCACGGGGGGCAATGAGCAGTTCTTC. It encodes CASSTTGGNEQFF. V and J are TRBV5-1 and TRBJ2-1; TRBD2 matches at 7 bases. Germline loops: CDR1 SGHRS, CDR2 YFSETQ. V trimming: 4 bases; J trimming: 6 bases; junction bases outside the gene matches: 4. The CDR3 length is 13 residues.